This passage covers 7 T cell receptor beta chains from one sample sequenced in a study of cytomegalovirus exposure and HLA in healthy donors. PCR amplification relied on 60 Vbeta primers (plus 13 Jbeta primers). Sequencing used immunoSEQ multiplex PCR; TCRdb keeps in-frame clones, though not all of them. The table includes over 200,000 clones, roughly 79% detected once. Sequenced: PBMCs. The receptors shown here come from a woman aged 40 to 50 in good health and CMV-seronegative.

The chain couples TRBV7-2 to TRBJ1-4; the match to TRBD1 covers 10 bases. Germline assignment: CDR1 SGHTA and CDR2 FQGNSA. Trimming at V came to 5 bases and at J to 4 bases, leaving 1 base not matched to a gene. The CDR3 runs to 14 residues. DNA for the CDR3: TGTGCCAGCAGCCGGGACAGGGGTAATGAAAAACTGTTTTTT. Its translation is CASSRDRGNEKLFF.

This clone was seen more than once but under ten times. The chain carries TRBV27 and TRBJ1-1; tentative D call: TRBD1 (6 bases). V was trimmed by 0 bases and J by 5 bases, leaving 10 bases between them. CDR1 MNHEY and CDR2 SMNVEV come from the germline V gene (reference sequence). This CDR3 is 14 amino acids long. The CDR3: CASSLSGRGTEAFF. Written as DNA, the CDR3 is TGTGCCAGCAGTTTATCAGGGAGGGGGACTGAAGCTTTCTTT.

The rearrangement uses TRBV19 and TRBJ2-5, with 14 bases identical to TRBD2. The CDR3 consists of 15 residues. Per the germline V gene, CDR1 is LNHDA and CDR2 is SQIVND (reference sequence). J lost 5 bases, V lost 5 bases, and 4 bases had no gene match. CDR3 in amino acids: CASSAGLAGAETQYF. The CDR3 DNA reads TGTGCCAGTAGTGCGGGACTAGCGGGGGCTGAGACCCAGTACTTC.

J is TRBJ1-2 and V is TRBV5-1; TRBD1 might be the D (5 bases). CDR3 size: 14 residues. Per germline, CDR1 SGHRS and CDR2 YFSETQ. V lost 4 bases and J lost 2, with 12 bases in between. The CDR3 protein is CASSVKDTNYGYTF. The CDR3 region has the DNA TGCGCCAGCAGCGTGAAGGACACGAACTATGGCTACACCTTC.

The chain links TRBV7-8 to TRBJ2-5; the D is unclear. The closer fit of TRBJ2-7 to the DNA end suggests the J call may be wrong. This CDR3 comprises 14 residues. Germline CDR1 and CDR2: SGHVS and FQNEAQ. CDR3 coding DNA: TGTGCCAGCAGCTTAGCTAACGGGTTCTACGAGCAGTACTTC. Translated, it gives CASSLANGFYEQYF.

This clone was counted once. This sequence joins TRBV30 and TRBJ1-2; possible D gene TRBD1, 5 bases. The CDR3 sequence is 14 residues long. V lost 3 bases, J lost 0 bases, and 11 bases lay in between. CDR1 and CDR2 from the germline V gene are GTSNPN and SVGIG (reference sequence). DNA of the CDR3: TGTGCCTGGAGCAGGGTGGTCGCTAACTATGGCTACACCTTC. Protein product: CAWSRVVANYGYTF.

This rearrangement joins TRBV7-9 to TRBJ1-4; the D is unclear. The CDR3 contains 15 residues. Per germline, CDR1 SEHNR and CDR2 FQNEAQ (reference sequence). V was clipped by 5 bases and J by 6 bases, with 16 bases between them. The CDR3: CASSNLPRQDEKLFF. CDR3 nucleotide sequence: TGTGCCAGCAGCAACCTTCCCCGTCAGGATGAAAAACTGTTTTTT.